Shown below are 29 T cell receptor beta chains from a single sample sequenced in a study of spatial heterogeneity in lung cancer. TCRdb itself ran the 5' RACE reads through MiXCR, one entry per CDR3 protein. The profile shows about 80,000 distinct CDR3 sequences, 15% to 20% of them singletons. Time point defined: sample taken at primary tumor resection. Whole RNA obtained from tumor, nontumor lung or frozen PBMC underwent sequencing without sorting. The input for sequencing was PBMCs, taken at surgery. Receptors were obtained from a male donor with early-stage non-small cell lung cancer.

The chain recombines TRBV2 with TRBJ2-1; TRBD1 matches 7 bases. From germline, CDR1 is SNHLY and CDR2 FYNNEI. The CDR3 loop spans 12 amino acids. The V gene end was trimmed by 5 bases and the J gene end by 9 bases; junction bases not matched to a gene: 4. CDR3 DNA sequence: TGTGCCAGCAGTCCCGACAGGGCTGAGCAGTTCTTC. Its protein is CASSPDRAEQFF. The full variable domain, rest sourced from reference TRBV2 and TRBJ2-1, is EPEVTQTPSHQVTQMGQEVILRCVPISNHLYFYWYRQILGQKVEFLVSFYNNEISEKSEIFDDQFSVERPDGSNFTLKIRSTKLEDSAMYFCASSPDRAEQFFGPGTRLTVL.

This clonotype was counted only a few times. The CDR3 spells CAISEQLSGYTF. Written as DNA, the CDR3 is TGTGCCATCAGTGAGCAACTGTCCGGCTACACCTTC. This rearrangement joins TRBV10-3 to TRBJ1-2; no reliable D call. The CDR3 contains 12 residues. The germline gives CDR1 ENHRY, CDR2 SYGVKD. Trimming took 2 bases from V and 8 from J, leaving 9 bases between them.

In this sample, this clonotype turned up many times. The rearrangement links TRBV20-1 to TRBJ2-1; D may be TRBD2 (6 bases). The CDR3 has 14 amino acids. Germline CDR1 reads DFQATT; CDR2 reads SNEGSKA (reference sequence). V was clipped by 7 bases and J by 7 bases, with 20 bases between them. This chain's CDR3 is CSEYARDSENEQFF. The DNA for the CDR3 is TGCAGTGAATACGCCCGGGACTCCGAAAATGAGCAGTTCTTC.

The V call is TRBV27, the J call TRBJ2-1, with 7 bases identical to TRBD2. Germline CDR1 MNHEY, CDR2 SMNVEV (reference sequence). J gave up 4 bases and V 4 bases, and 7 bases lay outside the gene matches. The CDR3 sequence is 15 residues long. CDR3 amino acids: CASSSRASGYNEQFF. CDR3 bases: TGTGCCAGCAGTTCCAGGGCTAGCGGATACAATGAGCAGTTCTTC.

V and J are TRBV6-6 and TRBJ2-7; D gene uncertain. The germline V and J ends were trimmed by 2 bases and 6 bases, with 8 bases remaining between them. Germline CDR1 reads MNHNY; CDR2 reads SVGAGI (reference sequence). This CDR3 comprises 12 residues. Here the CDR3 DNA reads TGTGCCAGCAGTTACCTCTCGGCCGAGCAGTACTTC. This sequence encodes CASSYLSAEQYF.

This clonotype was counted only a few times. The chain joins TRBV19 to TRBJ1-1, with 11 bases fitting TRBD1. The length of the CDR3 is 14 residues. The germline V gene has CDR1 LNHDA and CDR2 SQIVND (reference sequence). V gave up 9 bases and J gave up 6 bases; unmatched junction bases: 9. The CDR3 reads CASGRGQGASEAFF. CDR3 coding DNA: TGTGCCAGCGGAAGAGGACAGGGGGCGTCTGAAGCTTTCTTT.

The table lists this clonotype with many counts. The rearrangement links TRBV24-1 to TRBJ2-5; D uncertain. V dropped 4 bases and J dropped 1 base, with 18 bases sitting between them. The CDR3 has 17 residues. CDR1 and CDR2 from the germline V gene are KGHDR and SFDVKD. CDR3 sequence reads: CATSDPDQMGIQETQYF. The DNA for the CDR3 is TGTGCCACCAGTGACCCCGACCAGATGGGAATCCAAGAGACCCAGTACTTC.

This clonotype was seen only a few times. V usage is TRBV6-5 and J usage is TRBJ2-3; tentatively, D is TRBD2 (6 bases). V lost 7 bases and J 4 bases, leaving 12 bases between the germline ends. This CDR3 comprises 13 residues. Germline V lookup: CDR1 MNHEY, CDR2 SVGAGI. The CDR3 loop is CASTGGWPDTQYF. In nucleotides, the CDR3 is TGTGCCAGCACTGGGGGGTGGCCAGATACGCAGTATTTT.

Note on this clonotype: The CDR3 does not close with the conserved phenylalanine or tryptophan, likely indicating a read error. The DNA is omitted, as the CDR3 cannot be located on it reliably, and the CDR3 follows TCRdb's listing. The chain recombines TRBV20-1 with TRBJ1-4; TRBD1, as called in the table, went unchecked against the DNA. The CDR3 is 11 residues long, ends included. Germline loops: CDR1 DFQATT, CDR2 SNEGSKA (reference sequence). CDR3 amino acids: CSASAGGGPAL.

The rearrangement joins TRBV29-1 to TRBJ2-3, with D perhaps matching TRBD2 (7 bases). V was cut by 6 bases and J by 5 bases, with 12 bases left in between. CDR3 length: 12 amino acids. The germline gives CDR1 SQVTM, CDR2 ANQGSEA. CDR3 bases: TGCAGCGTAGGAAGGGGGGGAGATACGCAGTATTTT. Amino acids: CSVGRGGDTQYF.

This clonotype was seen many times. The rearrangement links TRBV7-9 to TRBJ2-5; D ambiguous. The germline V gene has CDR1 SEHNR and CDR2 FQNEAQ (reference sequence). CDR3 length: 14 amino acids. V shed 5 bases and J shed 3 bases, with 13 bases lying between them. This CDR3 reads CASSPPTGEETQYF. In DNA, the CDR3 is TGTGCCAGCAGCCCCCCTACGGGTGAAGAGACCCAGTACTTC.

A few counts support this clonotype. The V and J genes are TRBV10-3 and TRBJ1-6, with D possibly matching TRBD1 (5 bases). Germline V lookup: CDR1 ENHRY, CDR2 SYGVKD. The CDR3 has 13 residues. V gave up 7 bases and J gave up 8 bases, with 12 bases separating them. CDR3 nucleotides: TGTGCCATCAACAAGGGGAGCCATTCACCCCTCCACTTT. Translating it yields CAINKGSHSPLHF.

This clonotype has a count of ten or more. The rearrangement joins TRBV27 to TRBJ2-7; unclear D gene. Germline V CDR1 and CDR2: MNHEY, SMNVEV (reference sequence). The CDR3 contains 11 residues. Between the trimmed V and J ends, which lost 3 bases and 3 bases, there was a span of 3 bases. CDR3 region: CASSFGYEQYF. The CDR3 DNA follows: TGTGCCAGCAGTTTCGGCTACGAGCAGTACTTC.

This chain joins TRBV2 and TRBJ2-5; no reliable D call. The CDR3 consists of 14 residues. From germline, CDR1 is SNHLY and CDR2 FYNNEI. V was clipped by 10 bases and J by 5 bases, with 20 bases between them. Here the CDR3 DNA reads TGTGCCACCCTCCCTTCCCTCCCCGGCGAGACCCAGTACTTC. Residues: CATLPSLPGETQYF.

This clonotype was counted between two and nine times. V gene TRBV27 combines with J gene TRBJ2-3; D not certain. This CDR3 has 14 amino acids. Trimming left V 6 bases short and J 5 bases short, with 15 bases between. CDR1 and CDR2 from the germline V gene are MNHEY and SMNVEV (reference sequence). DNA for the CDR3: TGTGCCAGCAGCCGTGGGCGGAACCAAGATACGCAGTATTTT. Translation: CASSRGRNQDTQYF.

This clonotype was seen repeatedly, ten times or more. This chain joins TRBV20-1 and TRBJ2-3, with TRBD2 identical over 8 bases. The CDR3 contains 14 residues. The germline V gene has CDR1 DFQATT and CDR2 SNEGSKA (reference sequence). J was trimmed by 2 bases and V by 5 bases; bases with no gene match: 6. Written as DNA, the CDR3 is TGCAGTGCTCCACTAGCGGACCCCACAGATACGCAGTATTTT. Translating gives CSAPLADPTDTQYF.

The rearrangement links TRBV20-1 to TRBJ2-1; no clear D gene. The ends were cut back, 3 bases at V and 8 bases at J, with 17 bases in the middle. Germline values: CDR1 DFQATT, CDR2 SNEGSKA (reference sequence). This CDR3 has 14 amino acids. The CDR3 region is CSASFQSPSDEQFF. The CDR3 region has the DNA TGCAGTGCTAGCTTTCAGTCCCCGAGCGATGAGCAGTTCTTC.

This clonotype was observed a few times. The chain combines TRBV10-3 with TRBJ1-6; D is undetermined. The CDR3 runs 13 residues. Per germline, CDR1 ENHRY and CDR2 SYGVKD. V was clipped by 7 bases and J by 7 bases, with 11 bases between them. Here the CDR3 DNA reads TGTGCCATCAAAGCCGCCTCAAATTCACCCCTCCACTTT. Its translation: CAIKAASNSPLHF.

The chain couples TRBV5-1 to TRBJ2-1; no reliable D call. Germline CDR1 SGHRS, CDR2 YFSETQ. The CDR3 contains 16 residues. Trimming cost V 0 bases and J 0 bases, with 10 bases left between them. The CDR3 DNA follows: TGCGCCAGCAGCTTGGCCGGTGGGGTCTCCTACAATGAGCAGTTCTTC. Translated: CASSLAGGVSYNEQFF.

There are many counts of this clonotype. The chain combines TRBV7-3 with TRBJ1-1; 8 positions match TRBD1. Germline values: CDR1 SGHTA, CDR2 FQGTGA. V shed 5 bases and J 5 bases; nucleotides not matched to a gene: 4. This CDR3 region has 13 residues. DNA of the CDR3: TGTGCCAGCAGCGCGGACAGGGATACTGAAGCTTTCTTT. Protein: CASSADRDTEAFF.

This sequence joins TRBV28 and TRBJ2-3, with a weak D call TRBD2 (7 bases). V lost 3 bases and J 2 bases, leaving 21 bases between the germline ends. Germline loops: CDR1 MDHEN, CDR2 SYDVKM. CDR3 length: 18 residues. The CDR3 loop reads CASSFPPGGGQLTDTQYF. CDR3 nucleotides: TGTGCCAGCAGTTTCCCCCCGGGGGGAGGACAGCTCACAGATACGCAGTATTTT.

Ten or more counts support this clonotype. The genes are TRBV7-3 and TRBJ2-3, with D tentatively TRBD1 or TRBD2 (5 bases each). Trimming stripped 5 bases from V and 1 base from J, with 16 bases between. CDR1 SGHTA and CDR2 FQGTGA come from the germline V gene. The CDR3 runs 16 residues. The CDR3 protein is CASSPGSFGGTDTQYF. The CDR3 DNA sequence: TGTGCCAGCAGCCCAGGGTCCTTCGGGGGCACAGATACGCAGTATTTT.

The CDR3 coding sequence is TGCGCCAGCAGCCCGGGGGCGGGGGCCTACTCCACAGATACGCAGTATTTT. Its translation: CASSPGAGAYSTDTQYF. V is TRBV5-1 and J is TRBJ2-3; D may be TRBD2 (7 bases). V dropped 4 bases and J dropped 2 bases, with 20 bases sitting between them. CDR3 length: 17 residues. From germline, CDR1 is SGHRS and CDR2 YFSETQ.

This clonotype occurred many times. The chain joins TRBV9 to TRBJ2-3; D not resolved. Trimming stripped 0 bases from V and 4 bases from J, with 15 bases between. This CDR3 is 16 amino acids long. Germline V lookup: CDR1 SGDLS, CDR2 YYNGEE. The CDR3 bases are TGTGCCAGCAGCGTAGGCCCCGGATCAGAGCCAGATACGCAGTATTTT. Translating gives CASSVGPGSEPDTQYF.

The chain recombines TRBV5-1 with TRBJ2-1, with D tentatively TRBD2 (6 bases). This CDR3 comprises 15 residues. From germline, CDR1 is SGHRS and CDR2 YFSETQ. V lost 0 bases, J lost 3 bases, and 10 bases lay in between. The CDR3: CASSLVDSGYNEQFF. CDR3 nucleotide sequence: TGCGCCAGCAGCTTGGTCGATAGCGGCTACAATGAGCAGTTCTTC.

In this sample, this clonotype turned up many times. CDR3 loop: CATAGTSGPTDTQYF. Here the CDR3 DNA reads TGTGCCACCGCCGGGACTAGCGGGCCCACAGATACGCAGTATTTT. This rearrangement joins TRBV6-6 to TRBJ2-3; 12 bases agree with TRBD2. Trimming cost V 10 bases and J 2 bases; bases outside gene matches: 7. The germline CDR1 and CDR2 sequences are MNHNY and SVGAGI (reference sequence). The CDR3 spans 15 residues.

The chain uses TRBV6-5 and TRBJ1-1; D uncertain. The germline V gene has CDR1 MNHEY and CDR2 SVGAGI. The V end was cut by 6 bases, the J end by 4 bases, with 12 bases between. The CDR3 is 13 residues long. CDR3 DNA sequence: TGTGCCAGCAGATTAGTGTTCGGCACTGAAGCTTTCTTT. As protein: CASRLVFGTEAFF.

The V and J genes are TRBV20-1 and TRBJ1-1; a possible D gene is TRBD1 (5 bases). The CDR3 is made up of 14 amino acids. Between the trimmed V and J ends, which lost 3 bases and 1 base, there was a span of 12 bases. CDR1 and CDR2 from the germline V gene are DFQATT and SNEGSKA (reference sequence). CDR3 sequence reads: CSARTTGTNTEAFF. The DNA of the CDR3 is TGCAGTGCTAGGACGACGGGGACGAACACTGAAGCTTTCTTT.

V is TRBV20-1 and J is TRBJ1-4; possibly TRBD1 for D (6 bases). CDR1 and CDR2 (germline): DFQATT, SNEGSKA (reference sequence). V was shortened by 6 bases and J by 4 bases, with 15 bases between the two germline ends. The CDR3 runs to 14 residues. CDR3 protein: CSASPGVLNEKLFF. Written as DNA, the CDR3 is TGCAGTGCCAGTCCAGGGGTCCTTAATGAAAAACTGTTTTTT.